Following are 28 T cell receptor beta chains from one sample sequenced in a study of T cells after yellow fever vaccination. A single record per CDR3 protein comes from TCRdb applying MiXCR to the 5' RACE reads. The repertoire consists of approximately 550,000 distinct CDR3 sequences, with 15% to 20% occurring once and the leading ten covering around an eighth. The sequencing used PBMCs, collected 15 days after the yellow fever booster vaccination. These receptors came from a man in his thirties or forties who received the YFV17D yellow fever vaccine.

DNA of the CDR3: TGCGCCAGCAGCCAAGTTGGACAGGGGAACGGGGAGCTGTTTTTT. It codes for CASSQVGQGNGELFF. The rearrangement uses TRBV4-3 and TRBJ2-2; TRBD1 matches 9 bases. J lost 7 bases, V lost 1 base, and 4 bases had no gene match. Germline V CDR1 and CDR2: LGHNA, YSLEER. There are 15 residues in the CDR3.

There are a few counts of this clonotype. This chain connects TRBV29-1 to TRBJ1-4; unclear D gene. Trimming cost V 5 bases and J 7 bases, with 8 bases left between them. The CDR3 sequence is 11 residues long. The germline gives CDR1 SQVTM, CDR2 ANQGSEA. The CDR3 DNA sequence: TGCAGCGTTCTTTTGTTTGAAAAACTGTTTTTT. Amino acid sequence: CSVLLFEKLFF. The full variable domain, with the rest looked up from reference TRBV29-1 and TRBJ1-4, is SAVISQKPSRDICQRGTSLTIQCQVDSQVTMMFWYRQQPGQSLTLIATANQGSEATYESGFVIDKFPISRPNLTFSTLTVSNMSPEDSSIYLCSVLLFEKLFFGSGTQLSVL.

The rearrangement joins TRBV28 to TRBJ2-1, with 8 bases lining up with TRBD2. V was pared by 6 bases and J by 1 base, with 8 bases of the junction left unmatched. Germline V gene lookup returns CDR1 MDHEN and CDR2 SYDVKM. This CDR3 has 16 amino acids. The CDR3 here is CASSPRGGRSYNEQFF. In DNA form, the CDR3 reads TGTGCCAGCAGCCCCCGGGGCGGGAGGTCCTACAATGAGCAGTTCTTC. Using reference TRBV28 and TRBJ2-1 for the parts outside the CDR3, the full variable domain is DVKVTQSSRYLVKRTGEKVFLECVQDMDHENMFWYRQDPGLGLRLIYFSYDVKMKEKGDIPEGYSVSREKKERFSLILESASTNQTSMYLCASSPRGGRSYNEQFFGPGTRLTVL.

The chain joins TRBV7-2 to TRBJ2-7, with a weak D call TRBD2 (5 bases). V lost 4 bases and J lost 3, with 13 bases in between. Germline V lookup: CDR1 SGHTA, CDR2 FQGNSA. The CDR3 has 14 amino acids. DNA of the CDR3: TGTGCCAGCAGCTCCCAACGGGATCTCTACGAGCAGTACTTC. Its translation is CASSSQRDLYEQYF.

This clonotype was seen only a few times. The rearrangement uses TRBV12-5 and TRBJ2-7; D is perhaps TRBD1 (6 bases). Trimming removed 6 bases at V and 2 bases at J, with 17 bases between. The germline V gene has CDR1 LGHNT and CDR2 FRNRAP. CDR3 length: 15 amino acids. Here the CDR3 DNA reads TGTGCTAGTGGGTCCTTCGGACAGCCTACCTACGAGCAGTACTTC. As protein: CASGSFGQPTYEQYF.

The chain employs TRBV18 and TRBJ2-2; D is uncertain. This CDR3 spans 14 amino acids. V was shortened by 2 bases and J by 6 bases, with 10 bases between the two germline ends. Germline values: CDR1 KGHSH, CDR2 LQKENI. CDR3: CASSPIAAPGELFF. The CDR3 DNA follows: TGTGCCAGCTCACCAATCGCAGCGCCCGGGGAGCTGTTTTTT.

This rearrangement joins TRBV5-1 to TRBJ2-5; 7 nucleotides match TRBD1. The germline gives CDR1 SGHRS, CDR2 YFSETQ. The CDR3 loop spans 13 amino acids. Trimming at V came to 4 bases and at J to 5 bases, leaving 5 bases not matched to a gene. DNA of the CDR3: TGCGCCAGCAGCCCGGACAGGTTTGAGACCCAGTACTTC. It encodes CASSPDRFETQYF. The variable domain in full, with the rest retrieved from reference TRBV5-1 and TRBJ2-5, is KAGVTQTPRYLIKTRGQQVTLSCSPISGHRSVSWYQQTPGQGLQFLFEYFSETQRNKGNFPGRFSGRQFSNSRSEMNVSTLELGDSALYLCASSPDRFETQYFGPGTRLLVL.

This clonotype was seen a handful of times. The gene calls are TRBV10-3 and TRBJ2-3, with 7 bases identical to TRBD2. The CDR3 sequence is 16 residues long. The germline V gene encodes CDR1 ENHRY and CDR2 SYGVKD. With V trimmed by 2 bases and J by 1 base, 6 bases remained unmatched. CDR3 nucleotide sequence: TGTGCCATCAGTGAGGTGTTGAGCGGGGGCACAGATACGCAGTATTTT. This codes for CAISEVLSGGTDTQYF.

This clonotype has more than one count but fewer than ten. This chain links TRBV10-3 with TRBJ1-1, with D perhaps TRBD1 (6 bases). V lost 2 bases and J 4 bases, leaving 14 bases between the germline ends. Germline CDR1 ENHRY, CDR2 SYGVKD. The CDR3 extends over 15 amino acids. The CDR3 protein is CAISEAQQGSTEAFF. As DNA, the CDR3 is TGTGCCATCAGTGAGGCCCAACAGGGATCCACTGAAGCTTTCTTT.

This chain joins TRBV30 and TRBJ1-2; D is undetermined. Trimming pared 2 bases from V and 6 bases from J, leaving 10 bases between. The CDR3 is made up of 12 amino acids. Per the germline V gene, CDR1 is GTSNPN and CDR2 is SVGIG (reference sequence). CDR3 in amino acids: CAWSIGENGYTF. The CDR3 nucleotides are TGTGCCTGGAGTATCGGGGAAAATGGCTACACCTTC.

This clonotype showed up just once. V is TRBV20-1 and J is TRBJ2-1; D is undetermined. CDR3 length: 13 amino acids. The ends were cut back, 6 bases at V and 6 bases at J, with 15 bases in the middle. The germline CDR1 and CDR2 sequences are DFQATT and SNEGSKA (reference sequence). The CDR3 loop is CSATTALANEQFF. As DNA, the CDR3 is TGCAGTGCCACTACGGCCCTCGCCAATGAGCAGTTCTTC.

This chain links TRBV20-1 with TRBJ2-1; possibly TRBD2 for D (5 bases). Germline V gene sequence: CDR1 DFQATT, CDR2 SNEGSKA (reference sequence). This CDR3 spans 13 amino acids. V lost 2 bases to trimming and J lost 6 bases, with 11 bases between them. The CDR3 bases are TGCAGTGCTAGAATTCCGGCGGGCAATGAGCAGTTCTTC. This gives the protein CSARIPAGNEQFF.

The V call is TRBV6-1, the J call TRBJ2-3, with D tentatively TRBD1 (5 bases). In germline, CDR1 is MNHNS, CDR2 SASEGT. V lost 6 bases and J lost 5, with 12 bases in between. The CDR3 runs to 13 residues. The CDR3 here is CASSRVSEDTQYF. DNA of the CDR3: TGTGCCAGCAGCAGGGTCAGCGAAGATACGCAGTATTTT.

The chain recombines TRBV6-2 or TRBV6-3 with TRBJ2-5; D unresolved. The CDR3 consists of 11 residues. CDR1 MNHEY and CDR2 SVGEGT come from the germline V gene. Trimming cost V 2 bases and J 6 bases, with 4 bases left between them. CDR3 in DNA: TGTGCCAGCAGTTACCCACAGACCCAGTACTTC. Its translation is CASSYPQTQYF.

This clonotype was detected a few times. The chain recombines TRBV5-1 with TRBJ2-2; D may be TRBD2 (5 bases). V lost 4 bases, J lost 6 bases, and 10 bases lay in between. This CDR3 is 13 amino acids long. Germline values: CDR1 SGHRS, CDR2 YFSETQ. The CDR3 nucleotides are TGCGCCAGCAGCGTACGGGATGCCGGGGAGCTGTTTTTT. Its translation is CASSVRDAGELFF.

The chain has TRBV23-1 and TRBJ2-1; 10 bases are shared with TRBD1. TRBV23-1 is given ORF status, its function remaining uncertain. Trimming cost V 3 bases and J 8 bases; bases outside gene matches: 10. The CDR3 loop spans 16 amino acids. The CDR3 sequence is CASSHPTGGLGDEQFF. The CDR3 DNA reads TGCGCCAGCAGTCACCCGACAGGGGGCTTGGGCGATGAGCAGTTCTTC.

There are a few counts of this clonotype. The gene calls are TRBV7-3 and TRBJ2-3; D is ambiguous. The CDR3 consists of 16 residues. Trimming left V 1 base short and J 0 bases short, with 11 bases between. The germline CDR1 and CDR2 sequences are SGHTA and FQGTGA. CDR3 loop: CASSLMAPGSTDTQYF. In DNA, the CDR3 is TGTGCCAGCAGCTTAATGGCCCCTGGAAGCACAGATACGCAGTATTTT.

The chain is built from TRBV5-1 and TRBJ2-1; D remains unclear. The CDR3 sequence is 13 residues long. Trimming left V 4 bases short and J 7 bases short, with 12 bases between. Germline lookup yields CDR1 SGHRS and CDR2 YFSETQ. CDR3: CASSAWDQNEQFF. CDR3 nucleotide sequence: TGCGCCAGCAGCGCCTGGGATCAAAATGAGCAGTTCTTC.

The chain links TRBV5-1 to TRBJ1-2, with D perhaps matching TRBD1 (5 bases). The V end lost 3 bases, the J end lost 7 bases, and 13 bases lay between the germline ends. The CDR3 consists of 13 residues. The germline CDR1 and CDR2 sequences are SGHRS and YFSETQ. CDR3: CASSSYQGAGYTF. The CDR3 DNA follows: TGCGCCAGCAGCTCTTACCAGGGTGCTGGCTACACCTTC. Looking up the rest from reference TRBV5-1 and TRBJ1-2 gives the full variable domain: KAGVTQTPRYLIKTRGQQVTLSCSPISGHRSVSWYQQTPGQGLQFLFEYFSETQRNKGNFPGRFSGRQFSNSRSEMNVSTLELGDSALYLCASSSYQGAGYTFGSGTRLTVV.

The CDR3 protein is CASSQQTGPYEQYF. In DNA form, the CDR3 reads TGCGCCAGCAGCCAACAGACAGGACCATACGAGCAGTACTTC. The V gene is TRBV4-3, the J gene TRBJ2-7; D perhaps matches TRBD1 (6 bases). The CDR3 has 14 residues. Between the trimmed V and J ends, which lost 2 bases and 4 bases, there was a span of 12 bases. The germline CDR1 and CDR2 sequences are LGHNA and YSLEER.

The chain couples TRBV15 to TRBJ2-3; a weak D match, TRBD1 (5 bases). The germline gives CDR1 LNHNV, CDR2 YYDKDF (reference sequence). Trimming removed 4 bases at V and 4 bases at J, with 9 bases between. The CDR3 has 13 amino acids. The CDR3 loop is CATSTGRADTQYF. CDR3 sequence (DNA): TGTGCCACCAGCACAGGGCGAGCAGATACGCAGTATTTT.

The chain couples TRBV20-1 to TRBJ2-7; 12 nucleotides align to TRBD2. This CDR3 is 14 amino acids long. The V and J ends lost 2 bases and 6 bases, in that order; junction bases with no gene match: 5. Germline V CDR1 and CDR2: DFQATT, SNEGSKA (reference sequence). The CDR3 DNA follows: TGCAGTGCTAGAAGACTAGCGGGAGCCTTCGAGCAGTACTTC. This translates into CSARRLAGAFEQYF.

The chain carries TRBV5-1 and TRBJ2-5, with 11 bases lining up with TRBD2. After removal of 4 bases from V and 2 bases from J, the junction contained 7 bases not matched to a gene. From germline, CDR1 is SGHRS and CDR2 YFSETQ. The length of the CDR3 is 16 residues. The CDR3 loop reads CASSRRTSGQQETQYF. For the CDR3, the DNA is TGCGCCAGCAGCCGGAGGACTAGCGGGCAACAAGAGACCCAGTACTTC.

This chain joins TRBV10-3 and TRBJ1-4; D is perhaps TRBD1 (6 bases). V lost 10 bases and J 7 bases, leaving 16 bases between the germline ends. CDR3 length: 13 amino acids. Looked up from germline, CDR1 is ENHRY and CDR2 is SYGVKD. CDR3 coding DNA: TGTGCCACCCGGGCAGGGGTTTTTGAAAAACTGTTTTTT. Encoded protein: CATRAGVFEKLFF.

This clonotype turned up a few times. The V gene is TRBV5-1, the J gene TRBJ2-2, with D possibly matching TRBD1 (6 bases). CDR1 and CDR2 from the germline V gene are SGHRS and YFSETQ. The CDR3 is 15 residues long. Trimming took 7 bases from V and 5 from J, leaving 18 bases between them. CDR3 sequence: CASSTGTLGTGELFF. CDR3 nucleotide sequence: TGCGCCAGCTCGACAGGCACCCTGGGGACCGGGGAGCTGTTTTTT.

The genes are TRBV20-1 and TRBJ1-6; D uncertain. The CDR3 has 13 amino acids. CDR1 DFQATT and CDR2 SNEGSKA come from the germline V gene (reference sequence). Deletions cut 4 bases from V and 7 bases from J, with 11 bases between. CDR3 DNA: TGCAGTGCTAAGGAGAGATTCAATTCACCCCTCCACTTT. It is translated as CSAKERFNSPLHF.

The V and J genes are TRBV6-5 and TRBJ2-7; no clear D. Germline values: CDR1 MNHEY, CDR2 SVGAGI. The CDR3 is 14 residues long. Deletions cut 2 bases from V and 4 bases from J, with 12 bases between. The CDR3 is CASSYGHLNYEQYF. The CDR3 region has the DNA TGTGCCAGCAGTTACGGGCACCTTAATTACGAGCAGTACTTC.

This chain connects TRBV25-1 to TRBJ2-7; D perhaps matches TRBD2 (6 bases). This CDR3 has 15 residues. Germline CDR1 and CDR2: MGHDK and SYGVNS. V lost 6 bases to trimming and J lost 5 bases, with 20 bases between them. The CDR3 sequence is CASSPYTGVYNEQYF. The CDR3 nucleotides are TGTGCCAGCAGCCCTTACACGGGAGTTTACAACGAGCAGTACTTC.